This section outlines one TCR beta chain sequence together with its context. The target antigen is unknown. UMIs were attached via template switching, each with a 6-nucleotide sample barcode. TCRdb reprocessed the 5' RACE reads; each CDR3 protein has one entry and no DNA is given. This sample's clone table lists roughly 170,000 distinct CDR3 sequences. Germline CDR1 is SGHTS and CDR2 is YDEGEE. The CDR3 loop spans 15 amino acids. The sample originates from a study of monozygotic twins with inflammatory bowel disease. General study results and limits: Patients got different immunosuppressive treatments, which may have made their repertoires more variable.

Unsorted whole blood yielded the total RNA, with T cells left unselected. Specimen: blood. V usage is TRBV5-8 and J usage is TRBJ2-7; TCRdb picks TRBD1, but there is no DNA to check that call. This TCR was sampled from a human donor with ulcerative colitis or Crohn's disease, or a healthy co-twin of an affected twin (not recorded which). The CDR3 protein is CASSFPRTGFYEQYF.